This T cell receptor beta chain stems from a study of cytomegalovirus exposure and HLA in healthy donors. A multiplex PCR was run with 60 Vbeta primers and 13 Jbeta primers. Profiled with immunoSEQ multiplex PCR; TCRdb holds only in-frame clones, not every one. The table shows some 150,000 clones, with just under 80% occurring only once. For this clone: What it recognizes is unknown.

The study's findings and limits: CMV serostatus was the only immune exposure information that was available. The authors judged a highly shared variant cluster likely a sequencing artifact. After further analysis at a later stage, roughly 16,000 TCR beta sequences were associated with HLA alleles at 0.05 false discovery rate. Relative to equally common others, HLA-associated TCR beta chains showed greater clonal expansion in a later analysis.

Trimming took 4 bases from V and 2 from J; bases not matched to a gene: 2. CDR1 is SGDLS, CDR2 YYNGEE, per germline. This CDR3 contains 15 residues. Sequencing was done on a sample of PBMCs. The genes are TRBV9 and TRBJ2-1; 11 bases are a match to TRBD2. This sequence originates from a woman aged 45-65 years in good health and CMV-seronegative. This CDR3 reads CASSIAGGPYNEQFF. For the CDR3, the DNA is TGTGCCAGCAGCATAGCGGGGGGGCCCTACAATGAGCAGTTCTTC.